One T cell receptor beta chain is described in this entry. The CDR3 extends over 15 amino acids. The germline V gene has CDR1 SGHNT and CDR2 YYREEE (reference sequence). Trimming took 4 bases from V and 0 from J, leaving 11 bases between them. Only in-frame clones appear in the TCRdb table, and some are missing; sequencing was by immunoSEQ multiplex PCR. The profile covers 370,000 or so clones, with 81% appearing a single time and around 1% taken by the ten largest. The data are from a study of blood T cell repertoires in COVID-19. Whole-study context: The cDNA or gDNA used as material had been derived from T cells, B-cell-depleted T cells, or PBMCs.

The sequence came from a human donor with acute or convalescent COVID-19. The donor label of this sample is uncertain. Sequencing was performed on peripheral blood. The chain couples TRBV5-4 to TRBJ1-3; TRBD1 might be the D (6 bases). The CDR3 region is CASSTGTHSGNTIYF. CDR3 sequence (DNA): TGTGCCAGCAGCACCGGGACACACTCTGGAAACACCATATATTTT.